Sequencing of this T cell receptor (beta chain) was carried out in a study of neoadjuvant nivolumab and ipilimumab in lung cancer. Trimming cost V 4 bases and J 0 bases; bases outside gene matches: 6. The CDR3 contains 16 residues. Germline CDR1 SGHKS, CDR2 YYEKEE (reference sequence). Overall study results and limits: TCR clonality did not significantly correlate with pathologic tumor regression. From pretherapy to surgery, tumor richness and clonality rose with dual therapy.

Produced via immunoSEQ multiplex PCR; TCRdb's table is partial and in-frame only. In the table there are around 7,500 clones, around 69% of which are singletons. As for this clone: The antigen remains unidentified.

The source material was tumor tissue, sampled after neoadjuvant nivolumab, alone or with ipilimumab, at or shortly before surgery. The sequence came from an adult with non-small cell lung cancer. The rearrangement joins TRBV5-5 to TRBJ2-4, with 8 bases fitting TRBD1. CDR3 in DNA: TGTGCCAGCAGCCATGGACAGGGCCTAGCCAAAAACATTCAGTACTTC. This translates into CASSHGQGLAKNIQYF.